The clone carrying this T cell receptor beta chain was detected only once. Per germline, CDR1 SGHNT and CDR2 YYREEE (reference sequence). This CDR3 has 15 amino acids. V lost 3 bases and J lost 4, with 13 bases in between. This sample was taken from a study of control samples from healthy donors and cancer patients. Produced via immunoSEQ multiplex PCR; TCRdb's table is partial and in-frame only. This sample has about 120,000 clones, with 80% to 95% found just once. The sequenced material came from PBMCs. The source is an elderly man with head and neck cancer. The chain couples TRBV5-4 to TRBJ2-2; maybe TRBD1 (6 bases). For the CDR3, the DNA is TGTGCCAGCAGCTGGGGGACACAGATCACCGGGGAGCTGTTTTTT. Its translation is CASSWGTQITGELFF.